This T cell receptor beta chain emerged from a study of T cells in Graves' hyperthyroidism and ophthalmopathy. Study results and caveats: The blood repertoire included most of the expanded thyroid clonotypes above 0.001.

This clonotype was recorded at least ten times. Antigen specificity is unknown. RNA transcripts provided the source from which TCR beta CDR3 regions were amplified. First-round RT-PCR of the TCR CDR3 relied on the HTBI primer set. TCRdb reanalysed the multiplex PCR reads using MiXCR and keeps one entry per CDR3 protein. The sample records about 580,000 distinct CDR3 sequences, approximately 15% being singletons. V gave up 5 bases and J gave up 0 bases; unmatched junction bases: 9. This CDR3 is built from 17 residues. Uncontrolled infection, other autoimmune disease, pregnancy or lactation disqualified patients from enrolment.

The sequenced sample consisted of blood. The source of this sequence is a woman aged 30 to 39 with Graves' hyperthyroidism that later progressed to Graves' ophthalmopathy. The chain carries TRBV12-3 or TRBV12-4 and TRBJ2-3; TRBD2 matches at 9 bases. The CDR3 region is CASSGLAPAPSTDTQYF. DNA of the CDR3: TGTGCCAGCAGTGGACTAGCGCCCGCCCCTAGCACAGATACGCAGTATTTT.